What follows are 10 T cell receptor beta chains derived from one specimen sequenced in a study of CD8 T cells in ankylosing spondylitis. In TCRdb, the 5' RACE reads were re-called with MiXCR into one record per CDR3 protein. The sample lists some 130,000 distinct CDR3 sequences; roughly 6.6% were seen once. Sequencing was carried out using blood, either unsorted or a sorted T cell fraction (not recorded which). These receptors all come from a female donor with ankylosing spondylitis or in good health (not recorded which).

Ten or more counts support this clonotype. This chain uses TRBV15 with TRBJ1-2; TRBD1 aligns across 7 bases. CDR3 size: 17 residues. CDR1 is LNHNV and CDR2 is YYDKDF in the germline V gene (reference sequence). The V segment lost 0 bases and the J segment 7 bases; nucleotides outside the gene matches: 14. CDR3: CATSRDPYEGAIGGYTF. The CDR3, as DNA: TGTGCCACCAGCAGAGACCCCTACGAGGGGGCGATCGGTGGCTACACCTTC.

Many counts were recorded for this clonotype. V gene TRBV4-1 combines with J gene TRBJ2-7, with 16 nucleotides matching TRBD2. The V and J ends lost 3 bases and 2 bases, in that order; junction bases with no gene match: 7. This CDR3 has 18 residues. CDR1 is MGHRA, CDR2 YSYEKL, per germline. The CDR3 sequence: CASSHPGTSGGATYEQYF. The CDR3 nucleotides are TGCGCCAGCAGCCATCCCGGGACTAGCGGGGGGGCAACCTACGAGCAGTACTTC.

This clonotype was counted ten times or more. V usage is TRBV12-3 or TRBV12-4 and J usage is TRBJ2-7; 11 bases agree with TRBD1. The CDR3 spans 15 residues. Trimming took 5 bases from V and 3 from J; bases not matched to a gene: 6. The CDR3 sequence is CASSRFGTGGYEQYF. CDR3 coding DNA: TGTGCCAGCAGTCGATTCGGGACAGGGGGCTACGAGCAGTACTTC.

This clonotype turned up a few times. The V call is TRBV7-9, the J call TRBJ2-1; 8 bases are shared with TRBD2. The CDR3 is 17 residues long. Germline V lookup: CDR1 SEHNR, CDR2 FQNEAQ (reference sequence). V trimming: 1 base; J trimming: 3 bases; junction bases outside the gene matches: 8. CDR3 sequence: CASSLGRAGANYNEQFF. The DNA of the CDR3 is TGTGCCAGCAGCTTAGGGAGAGCGGGGGCCAACTACAATGAGCAGTTCTTC.

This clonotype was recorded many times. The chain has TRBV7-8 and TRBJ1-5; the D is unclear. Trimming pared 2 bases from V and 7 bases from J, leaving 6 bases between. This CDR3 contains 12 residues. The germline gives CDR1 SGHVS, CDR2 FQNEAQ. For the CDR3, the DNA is TGTGCCAGCAGCTTACAACCACAGCCCCAGCATTTT. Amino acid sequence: CASSLQPQPQHF.

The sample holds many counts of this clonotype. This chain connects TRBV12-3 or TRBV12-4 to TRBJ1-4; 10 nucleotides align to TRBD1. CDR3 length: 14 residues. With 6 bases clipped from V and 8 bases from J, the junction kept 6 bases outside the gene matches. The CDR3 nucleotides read TGTGCCAGCAGCCACGGGACAGGGGTCGAAAAACTGTTTTTT. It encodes CASSHGTGVEKLFF.

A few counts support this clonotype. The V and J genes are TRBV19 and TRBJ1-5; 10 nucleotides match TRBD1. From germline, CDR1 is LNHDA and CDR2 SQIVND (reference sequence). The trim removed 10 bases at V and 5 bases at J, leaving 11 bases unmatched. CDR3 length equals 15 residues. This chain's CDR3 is CATQGTGVTDQPQHF. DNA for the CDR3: TGTGCCACCCAAGGGACAGGGGTGACGGATCAGCCCCAGCATTTT.

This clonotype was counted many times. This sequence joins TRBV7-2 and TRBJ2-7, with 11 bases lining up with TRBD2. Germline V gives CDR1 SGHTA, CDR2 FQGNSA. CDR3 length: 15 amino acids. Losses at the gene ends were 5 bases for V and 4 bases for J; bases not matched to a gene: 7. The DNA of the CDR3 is TGTGCCAGCAGCGCGACTAGCGGGATTCGATACGAGCAGTACTTC. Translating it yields CASSATSGIRYEQYF.

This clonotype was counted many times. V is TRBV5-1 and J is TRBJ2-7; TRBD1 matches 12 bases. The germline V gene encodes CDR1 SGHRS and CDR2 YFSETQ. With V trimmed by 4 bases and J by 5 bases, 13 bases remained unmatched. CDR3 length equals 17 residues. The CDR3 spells CASSPGTGGSVLDEQYF. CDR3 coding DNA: TGCGCCAGCAGCCCCGGGACAGGGGGCTCTGTGTTGGACGAGCAGTACTTC.

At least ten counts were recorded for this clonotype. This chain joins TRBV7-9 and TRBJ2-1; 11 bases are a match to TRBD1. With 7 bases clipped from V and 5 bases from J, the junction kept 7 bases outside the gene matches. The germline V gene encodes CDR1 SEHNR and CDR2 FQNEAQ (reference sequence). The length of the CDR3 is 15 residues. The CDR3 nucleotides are TGTGCCAGCACCTGGACAGGGGGCAGAAACAATGAGCAGTTCTTC. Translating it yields CASTWTGGRNNEQFF.